This TCR beta chain is from a study of shared clonotypes between healthy human individuals. About the research overall: The study drew on two women and a few men aged 18 to 49 as donors. Study-wide points: Memory subsets generally showed smaller estimated richness than naive subsets did. Among non-shared clonotypes, generation probabilities were lower than among those shared by all four donors. Represented diversity (both genetic and exposure-history) was limited by the small number of donors.

The junction had 11 bases not matched to a gene; V was cut back by 4 bases and J by 9 bases. The germline CDR1 and CDR2 sequences are MNHEY and SVGAGI. The CDR3 is 15 residues long. With regard to this clone: Its antigen is unknown.

Generated by immunoSEQ multiplex PCR, the TCRdb table keeps only in-frame clones and is missing some. The sample has about 2 million clones, 90% to 95% seen once. Sequenced sample: naive CD4+ T cells sorted from blood. The sample's subset: CD45RA+ positively selected. The TCR was taken from a man aged 18 to 29 in good health. V usage is TRBV6-5 and J usage is TRBJ2-4, with 8 bases that match TRBD1. The DNA of the CDR3 is TGTGCCAGCAGTTTAGCAGGGGGCCGAGGTGGCATTCAGTACTTC. Its translation: CASSLAGGRGGIQYF.